This T cell receptor beta chain originates from a study of CD8+CD57+ T cells in acquired aplastic anemia. The CDR3 length is 15 residues. Germline V lookup: CDR1 SGDLS, CDR2 YYNGEE. Trimming shortened V by 2 bases and J by 1 base, and 10 bases separated the two germline ends. Before being chosen for sequencing, patients had shown CD8+CD57+ cell expansion by flow cytometry. The use of genomic DNA as template underpinned the TCR beta VDJ and CDR3 profiling. TCRdb processed the reads anew with MiXCR; each CDR3 protein has one entry. The sample contains 200,000 or so distinct CDR3 sequences, approximately 50% of which appear only once. At least ten counts were recorded for this clonotype.

The chain has TRBV9 and TRBJ1-5, with D unclear. Source material: sorted CD4+, CD8+, or CD8+CD57+ T cells (not recorded which) from PBMCs. The sequence derives from a human donor with aplastic anemia. The chain's CDR3 is CASSVSGSSNQPQHF. The DNA of the CDR3 is TGTGCCAGCAGCGTCTCTGGGTCGAGCAATCAGCCCCAGCATTTT.